Following are 3 T cell receptor beta chains from one sample sequenced in a study of CD8 T cells in Susac syndrome. It was with random hexamers that roughly 0.45 to 1 ug RNA was reverse transcribed. TCRdb analysed the immunoSEQ multiplex PCR reads with MiXCR anew, one entry per CDR3 protein. The data show 75,000 to 95,000 distinct CDR3 sequences, with approximately 95% seen just once and less than 0.55% held by the top ten. The sample consisted of CD8+ T cells from PBMCs. The origin of the receptors is a human donor with Susac syndrome.

The chain employs TRBV29-1 and TRBJ2-5; no clear D. Looked up from germline, CDR1 is SQVTM and CDR2 is ANQGSEA. There are 13 residues in the CDR3. V was cut by 4 bases and J by 7 bases, with 16 bases left in between. The chain's CDR3 is CSVVGQATGTQYF. The CDR3 region has the DNA TGCAGCGTTGTAGGGCAGGCCACGGGGACCCAGTACTTC.

This clonotype was observed a single time. J is TRBJ2-3 and V is TRBV7-6; 7 bases match TRBD2. The CDR3 spans 16 residues. Germline V CDR1 and CDR2: SGHVS, FNYEAQ. The V segment lost 5 bases and the J segment 4 bases; nucleotides outside the gene matches: 12. The CDR3 nucleotides read TGTGCCAGCAGCCTCGGGGACTACGGGGCAGCAGATACGCAGTATTTT. It codes for CASSLGDYGAADTQYF. The entire variable domain, with the rest obtained from reference TRBV7-6 and TRBJ2-3, is as follows: GAGVSQSPRYKVTKRGQDVALRCDPISGHVSLYWYRQALGQGPEFLTYFNYEAQQDKSGLPNDRFSAERPEGSISTLTIQRTEQRDSAMYRCASSLGDYGAADTQYFGPGTRLTVL.

The gene calls are TRBV7-9 and TRBJ2-1; tentatively, D is TRBD2 (6 bases). Trimming pared 6 bases from V and 5 bases from J, leaving 17 bases between. The CDR3 spans 15 residues. Germline V gene lookup returns CDR1 SEHNR and CDR2 FQNEAQ (reference sequence). For the CDR3, the DNA is TGTGCCAGCAGTCGGGACTCCCCCAGACACAATGAGCAGTTCTTC. Translating it yields CASSRDSPRHNEQFF. The variable domain in full, with the rest retrieved from reference TRBV7-9 and TRBJ2-1, is DTGVSQNPRHKITKRGQNVTFRCDPISEHNRLYWYRQTLGQGPEFLTYFQNEAQLEKSRLLSDRFSAERPKGSFSTLEIQRTEQGDSAMYLCASSRDSPRHNEQFFGPGTRLTVL.